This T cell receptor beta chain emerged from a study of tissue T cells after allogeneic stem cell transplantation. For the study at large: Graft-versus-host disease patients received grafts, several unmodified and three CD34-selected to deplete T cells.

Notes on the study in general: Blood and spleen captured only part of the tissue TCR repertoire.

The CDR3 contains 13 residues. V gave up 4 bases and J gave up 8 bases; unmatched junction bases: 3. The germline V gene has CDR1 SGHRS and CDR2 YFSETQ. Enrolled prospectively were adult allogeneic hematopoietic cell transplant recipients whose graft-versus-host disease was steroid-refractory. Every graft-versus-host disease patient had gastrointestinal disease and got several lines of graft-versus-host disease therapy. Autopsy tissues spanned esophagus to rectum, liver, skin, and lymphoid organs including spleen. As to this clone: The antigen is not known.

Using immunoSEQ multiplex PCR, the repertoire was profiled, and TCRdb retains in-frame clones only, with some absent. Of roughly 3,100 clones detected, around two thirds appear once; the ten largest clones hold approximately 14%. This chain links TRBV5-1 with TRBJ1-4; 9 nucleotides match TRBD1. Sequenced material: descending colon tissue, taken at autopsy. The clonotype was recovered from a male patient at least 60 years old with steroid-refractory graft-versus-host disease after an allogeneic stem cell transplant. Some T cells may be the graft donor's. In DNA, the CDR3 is TGCGCCAGCAGCCTAGGACAGGGGGAAAAACTGTTTTTT. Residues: CASSLGQGEKLFF. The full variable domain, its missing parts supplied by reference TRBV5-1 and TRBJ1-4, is KAGVTQTPRYLIKTRGQQVTLSCSPISGHRSVSWYQQTPGQGLQFLFEYFSETQRNKGNFPGRFSGRQFSNSRSEMNVSTLELGDSALYLCASSLGQGEKLFFGSGTQLSVL.